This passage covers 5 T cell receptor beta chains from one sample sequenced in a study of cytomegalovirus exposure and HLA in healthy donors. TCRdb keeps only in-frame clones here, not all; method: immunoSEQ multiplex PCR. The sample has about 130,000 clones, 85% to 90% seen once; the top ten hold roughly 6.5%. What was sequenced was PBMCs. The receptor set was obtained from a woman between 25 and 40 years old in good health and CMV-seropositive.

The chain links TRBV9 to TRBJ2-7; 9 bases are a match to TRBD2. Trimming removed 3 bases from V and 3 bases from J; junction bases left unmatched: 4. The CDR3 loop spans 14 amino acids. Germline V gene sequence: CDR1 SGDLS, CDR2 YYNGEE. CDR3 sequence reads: CASSAGREGYEQYF. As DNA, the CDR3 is TGTGCCAGCAGCGCCGGGCGGGAGGGCTACGAGCAGTACTTC.

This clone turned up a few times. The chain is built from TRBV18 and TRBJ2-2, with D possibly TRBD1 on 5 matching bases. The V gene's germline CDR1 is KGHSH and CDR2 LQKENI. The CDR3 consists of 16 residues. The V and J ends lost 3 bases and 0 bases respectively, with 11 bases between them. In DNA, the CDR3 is TGTGCCAGCTCACCGTCGGACATCGCGAACACCGGGGAGCTGTTTTTT. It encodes CASSPSDIANTGELFF.

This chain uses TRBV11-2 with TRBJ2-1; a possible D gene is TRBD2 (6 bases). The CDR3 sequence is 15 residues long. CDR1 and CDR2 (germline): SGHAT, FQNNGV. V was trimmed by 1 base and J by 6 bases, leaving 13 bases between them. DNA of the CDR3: TGTGCCAGCAGCTTAGTAGTACTAGCTGGCAATGAGCAGTTCTTC. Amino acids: CASSLVVLAGNEQFF.

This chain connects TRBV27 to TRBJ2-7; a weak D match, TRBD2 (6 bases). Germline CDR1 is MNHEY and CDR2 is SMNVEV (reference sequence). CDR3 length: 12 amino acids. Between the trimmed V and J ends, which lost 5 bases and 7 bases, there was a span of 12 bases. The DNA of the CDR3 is TGTGCCAGCAGTGTAATAGGGAGGGAGCAGTACTTC. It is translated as CASSVIGREQYF.

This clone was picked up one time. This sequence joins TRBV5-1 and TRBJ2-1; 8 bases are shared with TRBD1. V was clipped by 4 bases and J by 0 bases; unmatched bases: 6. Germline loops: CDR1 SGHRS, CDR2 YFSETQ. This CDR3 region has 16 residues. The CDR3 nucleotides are TGCGCCAGCAGCCGGACAGGGCTTAGCTCCTACAATGAGCAGTTCTTC. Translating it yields CASSRTGLSSYNEQFF.